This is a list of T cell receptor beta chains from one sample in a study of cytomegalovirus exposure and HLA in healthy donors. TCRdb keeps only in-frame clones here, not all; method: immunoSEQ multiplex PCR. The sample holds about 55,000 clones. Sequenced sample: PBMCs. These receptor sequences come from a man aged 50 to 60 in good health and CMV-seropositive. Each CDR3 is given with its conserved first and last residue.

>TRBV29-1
CSAGEGGQPQHF
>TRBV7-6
CASKQGLQYQETQYF
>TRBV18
CASSHKTGGLNTGELFF
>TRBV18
CASSPPGLPSTGELFF
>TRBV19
CASSTWAHTEAFF
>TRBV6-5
CASSYGSGGSYEQYF
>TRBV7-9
CASSLESARTEAFF
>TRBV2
CASSAQGSYEQYF
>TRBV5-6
CASSLKTSGPGKQFF
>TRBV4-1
CASSSPGLAGGPSYPEQFF
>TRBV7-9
CASSLLGGRMGLGGYTF
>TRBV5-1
CASRPGVPSYNEQFF
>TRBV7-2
CASSLSSDNEQFF
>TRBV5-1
CASSEDRTTEAFF
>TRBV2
CASSALRMNTEAFF
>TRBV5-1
CASSPEGFATNEKLFF
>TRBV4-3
CASSQEPTSGALFF
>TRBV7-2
CASSSGQGMNTEAFF
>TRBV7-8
CASSPPGQKGEYF
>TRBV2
CASRGEGWQGYTF
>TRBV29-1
CSVSGVRMDNEQFF
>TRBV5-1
CASSPPGQDYEQYF
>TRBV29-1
CSGGETYEQYF
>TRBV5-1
CASSEGTGGLNTEAFF
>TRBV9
CASSDTLGLSQGEQYF
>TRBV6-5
CASRAGATSYNEQFF
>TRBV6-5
CASSYSGGLTEAFF
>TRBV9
CASSLGTGHTGELFF
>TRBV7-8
CASSLAYGRGSMNTEAFF
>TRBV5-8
CASSLSAIYGYTF
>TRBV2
CASSEVFAGLETQYF
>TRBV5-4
CASSPRTGGKDTEAFF
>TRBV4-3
CASSQGTSGDTQYF
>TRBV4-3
CASSQSRGLSGNTIYF
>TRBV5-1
CASRNGAMNTEAFF
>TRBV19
CASSLGTGGYEQYF
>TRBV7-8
CASSLLAGGGYNEQFF
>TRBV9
CASSPPGLAGRNEQFF
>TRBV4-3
CASSQGSRDRGSPLHF
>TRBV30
CAWSAQGAGTEAFF
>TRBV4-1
CASSQEAGTSGYNEQFF
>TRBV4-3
CASSQADRGTYGYTF
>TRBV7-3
CASSSDRNTEAFF
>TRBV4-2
CASSQTSGGGSYEQYF
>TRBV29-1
CSVDDWGPNTEAFF
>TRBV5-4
CASSLPRSEQFF
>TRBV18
CASSPTGGGNQPQHF
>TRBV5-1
CASSLSGSSETQYF